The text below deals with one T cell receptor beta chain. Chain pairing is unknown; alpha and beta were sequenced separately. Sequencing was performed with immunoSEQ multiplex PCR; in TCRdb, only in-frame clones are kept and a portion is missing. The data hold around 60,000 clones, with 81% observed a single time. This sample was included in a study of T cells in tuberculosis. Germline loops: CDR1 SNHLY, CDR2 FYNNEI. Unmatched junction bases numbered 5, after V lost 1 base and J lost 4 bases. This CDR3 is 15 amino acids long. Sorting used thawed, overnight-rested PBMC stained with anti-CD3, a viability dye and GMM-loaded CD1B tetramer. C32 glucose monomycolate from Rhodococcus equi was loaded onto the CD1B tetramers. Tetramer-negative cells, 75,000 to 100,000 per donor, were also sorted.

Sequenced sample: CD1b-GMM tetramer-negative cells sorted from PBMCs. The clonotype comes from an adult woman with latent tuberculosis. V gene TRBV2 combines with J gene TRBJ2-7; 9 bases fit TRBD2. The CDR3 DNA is TGTGCCAGCAGTGAAGAACTAGCGGGTGGATACGAGCAGTACTTC. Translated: CASSEELAGGYEQYF.